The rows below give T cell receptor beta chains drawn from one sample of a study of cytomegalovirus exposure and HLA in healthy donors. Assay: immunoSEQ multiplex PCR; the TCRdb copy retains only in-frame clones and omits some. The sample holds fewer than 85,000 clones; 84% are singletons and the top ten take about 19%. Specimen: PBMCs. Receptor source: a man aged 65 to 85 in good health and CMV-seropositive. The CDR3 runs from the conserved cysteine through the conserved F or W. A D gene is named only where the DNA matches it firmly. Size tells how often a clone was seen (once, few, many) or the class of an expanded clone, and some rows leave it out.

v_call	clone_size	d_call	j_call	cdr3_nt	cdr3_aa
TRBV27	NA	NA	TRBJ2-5	TGTGCCAGCAGTTTTACTGGTGCGGAGACCCAGTACTTC	CASSFTGAETQYF
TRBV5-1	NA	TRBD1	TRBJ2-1	TGCGCCAGCAGCCCGGGACAGGACTACAATGAGCAGTTCTTC	CASSPGQDYNEQFF
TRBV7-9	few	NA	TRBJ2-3	TGTGCCAGCAGCCTAGGACTGGGCACAGATACGCAGTATTTT	CASSLGLGTDTQYF
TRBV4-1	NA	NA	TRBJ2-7	TGCGCCAGCAGCCGACTAGGTAGTCTAGGCGAGCAGTACTTC	CASSRLGSLGEQYF
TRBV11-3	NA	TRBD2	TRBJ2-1	TGTGCCAGCAGCTTCGGACTAGCGGGAGCACATGAGCAGTTCTTC	CASSFGLAGAHEQFF
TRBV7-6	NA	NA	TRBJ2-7	TGTGCCAGCAGCCCACTTGGAGCGGCGACGGACTTC	CASSPLGAATDF
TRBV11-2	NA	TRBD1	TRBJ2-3	TGTGCCAGCAGCTTCACAGGGGGTAGTCTGACAGATACGCAGTATTTT	CASSFTGGSLTDTQYF
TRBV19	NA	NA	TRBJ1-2	TGTGCCAGTAGATGGACAGAAAACTATGGCTACACCTTC	CASRWTENYGYTF
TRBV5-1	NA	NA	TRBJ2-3	TGCGCCAGCAGCTTGGGCGGACAGACCACAGATACGCAGTATTTT	CASSLGGQTTDTQYF
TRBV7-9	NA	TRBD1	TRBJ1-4	TGTGCCAGCAGCCCGGGACAGGGAAATGAAAAACTGTTTTTT	CASSPGQGNEKLFF
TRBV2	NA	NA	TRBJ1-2	TGTGCCAGCAGTGAGGAGTCGGGGGTCGGTGGCTACACCTTC	CASSEESGVGGYTF
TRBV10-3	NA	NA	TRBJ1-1	TGTGCCATCAGTGAGTCGAGTGTTTCCCGCCGGGCTTTCTTT	CAISESSVSRRAFF
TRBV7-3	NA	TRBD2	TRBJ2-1	TGTGCCAGCAGCGCCGGGACTAGCGGGCCGAATGAGCAGTTCTTC	CASSAGTSGPNEQFF
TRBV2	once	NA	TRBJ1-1	TGTGCCAGCACGCGGCAGCCCCCTGAAGCTTTCTTT	CASTRQPPEAFF
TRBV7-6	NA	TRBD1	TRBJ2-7	TGTGCCAGCAGCCCCGGACAGGGGAGCTCCTACGAGCAGTACTTC	CASSPGQGSSYEQYF
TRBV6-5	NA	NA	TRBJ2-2	TGTGCCAGCAGTTACTCTGCGACACCGAACACCGGGGAGCTGTTTTTT	CASSYSATPNTGELFF
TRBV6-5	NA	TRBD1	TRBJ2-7	TGTGCCAGCAGCCCCACAGGGGGCCACTACGAGCAGTACTTC	CASSPTGGHYEQYF
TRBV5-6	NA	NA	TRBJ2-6	TGTGCCAGCAGCTCCCTGAGCTCTGGGGCCAACGTCCTGACTTTC	CASSSLSSGANVLTF
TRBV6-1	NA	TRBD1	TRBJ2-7	TGTGCCAGCAGATGGGACAGTTGGTACTACGAGCAGTACTTC	CASRWDSWYYEQYF
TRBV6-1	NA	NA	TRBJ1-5	TGTGCCAGCAGTGAAAGCCAGCCCCAGCATTTT	CASSESQPQHF
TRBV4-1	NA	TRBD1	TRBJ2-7	TGCGCCAGCAGCCAAGAGGGGACAGAGAACGAGCAGTACTTC	CASSQEGTENEQYF
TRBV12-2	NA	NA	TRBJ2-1	TGTGCAAGTCGCTTAGGACAGGGGGCTTACAATGAGCAGTTCTTC	CASRLGQGAYNEQFF
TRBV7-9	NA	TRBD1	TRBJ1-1	TGTGCCAGCAGCTTAGGGGACAGGGCCACTGAAGCTTTCTTT	CASSLGDRATEAFF
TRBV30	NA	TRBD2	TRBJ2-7	TGTGCCTGGAGTGACCTAGGGGGTGTAGCGGGAGAGTTGTACTTC	CAWSDLGGVAGELYF
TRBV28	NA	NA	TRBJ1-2	TGTGCCAGCAGTTTAACCCGCGATTTCTATGGCTACACCTTC	CASSLTRDFYGYTF
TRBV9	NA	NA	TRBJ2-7	TGTGCCAGCAGCGTAAATGTATTGGGGCTGAACGAGCAGTACTTC	CASSVNVLGLNEQYF
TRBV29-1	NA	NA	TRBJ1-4	TGCAGCGTTGGCGGAGGAAGTGAAAAACTGTTTTTT	CSVGGGSEKLFF
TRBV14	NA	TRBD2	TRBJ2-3	TGTGCCAGCAGCCCTGGACTAGCGGGGGGCACAGATACGCAGTATTTT	CASSPGLAGGTDTQYF